This T cell receptor (beta chain) came from a study of T-cell memory formation after mild COVID-19. TCRalpha and TCRbeta libraries used 5'RACE with constant-segment primers and UMIs. One entry per CDR3 protein, called by TCRdb with MiXCR from the 5' RACE reads. The data contain approximately 50,000 distinct CDR3 sequences, 9.3% of them singletons. V lost 3 bases to trimming and J lost 10 bases; unmatched junction nucleotides: 9. The germline V gene has CDR1 MDHEN and CDR2 SYDVKM. The CDR3 is 15 amino acids. This chain connects TRBV28 to TRBJ1-6; 7 nucleotides agree with TRBD1. Sequencing was done on a sample of PBMCs or a T cell subset sorted from them (not recorded which). The clonotype originates from an adult woman who had mild COVID-19 (a few samples of this study predate the infection). Cell type and time point are not known. Here the CDR3 reads CASSLIDRDGSPLHF. In nucleotides, the CDR3 is TGTGCCAGCAGTTTGATTGACAGGGATGGATCACCCCTCCACTTT. The entire variable domain, with the rest obtained from reference TRBV28 and TRBJ1-6, is as follows: DVKVTQSSRYLVKRTGEKVFLECVQDMDHENMFWYRQDPGLGLRLIYFSYDVKMKEKGDIPEGYSVSREKKERFSLILESASTNQTSMYLCASSLIDRDGSPLHFGNGTRLTVT.